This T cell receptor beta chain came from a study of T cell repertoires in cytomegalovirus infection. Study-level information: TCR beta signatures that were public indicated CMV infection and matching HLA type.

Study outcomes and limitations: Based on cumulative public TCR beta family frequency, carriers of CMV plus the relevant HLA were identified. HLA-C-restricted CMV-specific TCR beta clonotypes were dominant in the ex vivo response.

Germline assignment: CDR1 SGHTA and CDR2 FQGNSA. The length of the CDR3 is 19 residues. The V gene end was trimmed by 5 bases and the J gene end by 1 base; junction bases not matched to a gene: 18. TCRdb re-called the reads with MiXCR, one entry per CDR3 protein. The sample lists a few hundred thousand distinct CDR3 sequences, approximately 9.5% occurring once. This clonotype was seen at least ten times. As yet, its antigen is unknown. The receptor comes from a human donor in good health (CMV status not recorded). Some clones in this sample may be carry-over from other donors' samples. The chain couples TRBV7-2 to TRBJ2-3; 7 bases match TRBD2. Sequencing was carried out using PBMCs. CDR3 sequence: CASSPQGVWGGIRTDTQYF. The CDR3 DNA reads TGTGCCAGCAGCCCCCAGGGAGTGTGGGGGGGGATTCGCACAGATACGCAGTATTTT. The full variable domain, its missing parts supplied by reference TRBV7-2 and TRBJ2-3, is GAGVSQSPSNKVTEKGKDVELRCDPISGHTALYWYRQSLGQGLEFLIYFQGNSAPDKSGLPSDRFSAERTGGSVSTLTIQRTQQEDSAVYLCASSPQGVWGGIRTDTQYFGPGTRLTVL.